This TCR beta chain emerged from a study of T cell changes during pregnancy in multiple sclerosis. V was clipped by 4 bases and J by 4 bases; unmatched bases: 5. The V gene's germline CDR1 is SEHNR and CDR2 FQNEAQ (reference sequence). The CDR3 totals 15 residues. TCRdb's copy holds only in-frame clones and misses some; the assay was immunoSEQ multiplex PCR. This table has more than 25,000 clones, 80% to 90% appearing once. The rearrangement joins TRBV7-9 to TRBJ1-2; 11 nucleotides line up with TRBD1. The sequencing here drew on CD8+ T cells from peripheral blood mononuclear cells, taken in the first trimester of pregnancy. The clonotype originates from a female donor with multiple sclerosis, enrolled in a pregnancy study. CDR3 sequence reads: CASSYGTGGPYGYTF. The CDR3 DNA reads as TGTGCCAGCAGCTACGGGACAGGGGGACCCTATGGCTACACCTTC. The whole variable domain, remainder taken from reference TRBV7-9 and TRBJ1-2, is DTGVSQNPRHKITKRGQNVTFRCDPISEHNRLYWYRQTLGQGPEFLTYFQNEAQLEKSRLLSDRFSAERPKGSFSTLEIQRTEQGDSAMYLCASSYGTGGPYGYTFGSGTRLTVV.